Each of the 16 T cell receptor beta chains below was sequenced from the same sample in a study of cytomegalovirus exposure and HLA in healthy donors. With 60 Vbeta and 13 Jbeta primers, the PCR was carried out. Some clones are missing from TCRdb's copy, which holds only in-frame ones; the method was immunoSEQ multiplex PCR. The sample totals some 130,000 clones. The sequencing input was PBMCs. The receptors shown here come from a woman in her thirties or forties in good health and CMV-seronegative.

This chain uses TRBV19 with TRBJ2-6; D gene unclear. V lost 1 base and J 0 bases, leaving 10 bases between the germline ends. Germline-derived CDR1 and CDR2 are LNHDA and SQIVND (reference sequence). This CDR3 region has 17 residues. The CDR3 spells CASSIGQLDSGANVLTF. In nucleotides, the CDR3 is TGTGCCAGTAGTATAGGGCAGCTAGACTCTGGGGCCAACGTCCTGACTTTC.

The V gene is TRBV29-1, the J gene TRBJ2-7; D perhaps matches TRBD1 (6 bases). The V end lost 7 bases, the J end lost 3 bases, and 19 bases lay between the germline ends. The germline V gene has CDR1 SQVTM and CDR2 ANQGSEA. The CDR3 totals 14 residues. The CDR3, as DNA: TGCAGCGCCCGGGACACCCAGAGAGACTACGAGCAGTACTTC. It translates to CSARDTQRDYEQYF.

This chain connects TRBV7-6 to TRBJ1-6; D might be TRBD1 (5 bases). V lost 2 bases and J lost 8, with 16 bases in between. Germline V gene sequence: CDR1 SGHVS, CDR2 FNYEAQ. This CDR3 comprises 16 residues. For the CDR3, the DNA is TGTGCCAGCAGCTTAAACCCGAGGACAAGTCATTCACCCCTCCACTTT. It yields the protein CASSLNPRTSHSPLHF.

The chain carries TRBV5-1 and TRBJ2-5; the match to TRBD1 covers 8 bases. V shed 7 bases, J shed 4 bases, and the junction held 9 bases outside the gene matches. The CDR3 runs 14 residues. Germline V gene sequence: CDR1 SGHRS, CDR2 YFSETQ. In nucleotides, the CDR3 is TGCGCCAGCCGCGATCACAGGGGGTCAGAGACCCAGTACTTC. Protein: CASRDHRGSETQYF.

This chain links TRBV7-2 with TRBJ1-5, with a weak D call TRBD1 (6 bases). Trimming took 5 bases from V and 9 from J, leaving 17 bases between them. This CDR3 comprises 14 residues. The germline gives CDR1 SGHTA, CDR2 FQGNSA. The CDR3 DNA follows: TGTGCCAGCAGCCAACAGGGTGGAAATTTGCCCCAGCATTTT. This codes for CASSQQGGNLPQHF. Combining the CDR3 with reference TRBV7-2 and TRBJ1-5 gives the whole variable domain GAGVSQSPSNKVTEKGKDVELRCDPISGHTALYWYRQSLGQGLEFLIYFQGNSAPDKSGLPSDRFSAERTGGSVSTLTIQRTQQEDSAVYLCASSQQGGNLPQHFGDGTRLSIL.

The chain is built from TRBV21-1 and TRBJ1-1; TRBD1, as called in the table, went unchecked against the DNA. TRBV21-1 is an annotated pseudogene. CDR3 length: 18 residues. The CDR3 coding sequence is TGTGCCAGCATTATACCCGGAACAGCCCGAGAGCTGAACACTGAAGCTTTCTTT. It is translated as CASIIPGTARELNTEAFF.

The chain's CDR3 is CASSSQGTQYF. The CDR3 region has the DNA TGTGCCAGCAGTTCCCAGGGGACCCAGTACTTC. The rearrangement links TRBV6-5 to TRBJ2-5; D is perhaps TRBD1 (5 bases). Germline V gene lookup returns CDR1 MNHEY and CDR2 SVGAGI. V gave up 4 bases and J gave up 7 bases, with 7 bases separating them. CDR3 length: 11 amino acids.

The chain links TRBV9 to TRBJ1-4; possibly TRBD1 for D (5 bases). CDR1 and CDR2 from the germline V gene are SGDLS and YYNGEE. V shed 0 bases and J shed 4 bases, with 7 bases lying between them. CDR3 length equals 14 residues. CDR3 nucleotide sequence: TGTGCCAGCAGCGTAGCAGGGATTAATGAAAAACTGTTTTTT. Translating gives CASSVAGINEKLFF.

This rearrangement joins TRBV28 to TRBJ2-7, with 9 bases lining up with TRBD1. The J segment lost 5 bases and the V segment lost 4 bases, leaving 6 bases of the junction unmatched. CDR3 size: 14 residues. Germline loops: CDR1 MDHEN, CDR2 SYDVKM. The CDR3 bases are TGTGCCAGCAGTTCCGGGACAGGGAGAGACGAGCAGTACTTC. Translating it yields CASSSGTGRDEQYF.

This rearrangement joins TRBV7-8 to TRBJ1-6, with 7 bases matching TRBD1. This CDR3 is 16 amino acids long. CDR1 SGHVS and CDR2 FQNEAQ come from the germline V gene. V lost 3 bases and J lost 6; bases outside the gene matches: 8. The CDR3: CASSFLGTAFNSPLHF. CDR3 bases: TGTGCCAGCAGCTTCCTCGGGACAGCTTTTAATTCACCCCTCCACTTT.

The chain couples TRBV5-1 to TRBJ2-7, with 7 bases identical to TRBD2. The CDR3 sequence is 15 residues long. Unmatched junction bases numbered 7, after V lost 4 bases and J lost 0 bases. CDR1 and CDR2 from the germline V gene are SGHRS and YFSETQ. The CDR3 sequence is CASSGASGFSYEQYV. The CDR3 DNA follows: TGCGCCAGCAGCGGGGCTAGCGGATTCTCCTACGAGCAGTACGTC.

V is TRBV11-2 and J is TRBJ1-1; D is undetermined. The germline V gene encodes CDR1 SGHAT and CDR2 FQNNGV. The CDR3 is 14 amino acids. Trimming removed 5 bases at V and 0 bases at J, with 10 bases between. CDR3 nucleotides: TGTGCCAGCAGCCTGGCGGGCCTGAACACTGAAGCTTTCTTT. Translated, it gives CASSLAGLNTEAFF.

The chain is built from TRBV5-4 and TRBJ1-1; D perhaps matches TRBD1 (5 bases). The CDR3 totals 14 residues. Trimming removed 4 bases at V and 0 bases at J, with 10 bases between. The germline V gene has CDR1 SGHNT and CDR2 YYREEE (reference sequence). DNA for the CDR3: TGTGCCAGCAGCCCCAGGGCCATGAACACTGAAGCTTTCTTT. This codes for CASSPRAMNTEAFF.

The rearrangement links TRBV6-5 to TRBJ2-7, with D maybe TRBD1 (5 bases). V was clipped by 10 bases and J by 5 bases, with 18 bases between them. This CDR3 is built from 13 residues. CDR1 MNHEY and CDR2 SVGAGI come from the germline V gene. Here the CDR3 reads CATGQGISNEQYF. The CDR3 DNA follows: TGTGCCACCGGGCAGGGTATATCGAACGAGCAGTACTTC.

The genes are TRBV7-2 and TRBJ1-4; TRBD1 agrees at 7 bases. The germline gives CDR1 SGHTA, CDR2 FQGNSA. After removal of 4 bases from V and 14 bases from J, the junction contained 13 bases not matched to a gene. CDR3 length: 14 amino acids. The CDR3 region has the DNA TGTGCCAGCAGCTCGGAGGGGGCCCTGAAGGGGCTGTTTTTT. Protein sequence: CASSSEGALKGLFF.

This chain links TRBV9 with TRBJ2-7; a possible D gene is TRBD1 (6 bases). Trimming removed 2 bases from V and 6 bases from J, with 12 bases in between. This CDR3 comprises 13 residues. Germline CDR1 and CDR2: SGDLS and YYNGEE. This CDR3 reads CASSVTGKAEQYV. The CDR3 bases are TGTGCCAGCAGCGTTACAGGGAAGGCCGAGCAGTACGTC.